This TCR beta chain was recorded in a study of blood T cell repertoires in COVID-19 (dated by TCRdb to the early 2020s). Notes on the research overall: Samples covering the acute and convalescent phases of COVID-19 were provided by collaborators in the United States, Italy and Spain. The samples were drawn from the first 160 participants of the ongoing ImmuneRACE study and from roughly 1,300 subjects provided by 6 global collaborators. A freely available public database, intended as a resource for researchers studying the immune response to SARS-CoV-2, is where the repertoires were released. HLA class I and class II types, where available, came from metadata supplied by the sample provider rather than from assay-based typing. Sample metadata almost always included a de-identified subject ID, COVID-19 status, age in years and sex. The prospective study material was composed of cDNA or gDNA derived from T cells, B-cell-depleted T cells, or PBMCs. Subjects who had been exposed to COVID-19, were actively infected with it, or had recovered from it provided the deeply sampled blood TCRbeta repertoires that made up the dataset.

Regarding this clone: The antigen this receptor binds is unknown. No base quality values were provided; no much bigger clone lies one nucleotide off.

Reading from cysteine to phenylalanine, the CDR3 counts 16 amino acids. Solely the CDR3 DNA is kept, with 48 bases framed from the first base. Taken from the germline V gene, the CDR1 and CDR2 loops are SGHTA and FQGTGA. V was cut back by 3 bases and J by 4 bases, leaving a gap of 13 bases between them. One collaborating source in Seattle enrolled patients while the patients were actively infected and followed the patients over time throughout the course of disease. The collaborating institutions used their own protocols to collect whole blood in K2EDTA tubes. Collaborator samples were shipped for TCRbeta analysis as frozen whole blood, isolated PBMCs, or DNA extracted from either sample type. The study at large found these results: The quantity of clinical and demographic metadata differed by source and by participant and was supplied without curation.

TCRbeta CDR3 regions were amplified from genomic DNA by means of the immunoSEQ Assay, a bias-controlled multiplex PCR. The study's processing was this. Within the assay, amplification of reference gene primers was used to estimate how many nucleated cells each sample contained. Sequence reads were collapsed and filtered to measure the absolute abundance of every unique TCRbeta CDR3 rearrangement. For each sample, productive Simpson clonality was calculated by taking the square root of Simpson's diversity index across productive rearrangements. The source is immuneACCESS, and TCRdb retained only in-frame sequences with V and J called. Part of the clones is not carried over; for the studies checked, unresolved V genes explain less than half of this, and the remainder is unexplained. That table furnishes V, J and clone size, whereas the DNA furnished D and trimming. Within this sample are roughly 180,000 clones, with about four fifths of them counted one time only. Jointly, the top ten make up 8.1% of the sample.

The receptor comes from a woman aged 60-75 years with COVID-19, enrolled during active disease. The V gene is TRBV7-3 and the J gene is TRBJ2-6, and possibly TRBD1, on 6 matching bases. Material for sequencing was peripheral blood. In nucleotide form, the sequence is TGTGCCAGCAGCTTCTCCACAGGGACCGGGGCCAACGTCCTGACTTTC. Protein translation: CASSFSTGTGANVLTF.